The source of this T cell receptor beta chain is a study of blood T cell repertoires in COVID-19 (dated by TCRdb to the early 2020s). Regarding the research as a whole: The collaborator samples originated in the United States, Italy and Spain and spanned the acute and convalescent phases of COVID-19. The prospective study material was composed of cDNA or gDNA derived from T cells, B-cell-depleted T cells, or PBMCs. The dataset comprised deeply sampled blood TCRbeta repertoires from subjects exposed to, actively infected with, or recovered from COVID-19. The repertoires were released in a freely available public database meant as a resource for research on the immune response to SARS-CoV-2. Samples came from the ongoing ImmuneRACE study (first 160 participants) plus 1,254 subjects from 6 global collaborators. The sample metadata nearly always contained a de-identified subject ID, COVID-19 status, age in years and sex. Where HLA class I and class II types were available, the types were taken from metadata supplied by the sample provider, not from assay-based typing. Overall study results and their limits: The amount of clinical and demographic metadata varied by source and participant and was provided uncurated.

In the prospective study, participants were roughly 18 to 90 years old, resided in fewer than 25 geographic areas of the United States, and were enrolled through a virtual design. Cohort assignment in the prospective study relied on participant-reported clinical history from a screening survey and a study questionnaire. Mobile phlebotomists in the prospective study collected whole blood, serum and a nasopharyngeal or oropharyngeal swab from every participant. Participants in the prospective study had the option to provide additional blood draws and questionnaires over a roughly two-month period. Before DNA extraction, blood samples from the prospective study were shipped at room temperature or frozen. TCRbeta CDR3 regions were amplified from genomic DNA by means of the immunoSEQ Assay, a bias-controlled multiplex PCR. Under the source paper's analysis protocol: Within the assay, amplification of reference gene primers was used to estimate how many nucleated cells each sample contained. To quantify the absolute abundance of each unique TCRbeta CDR3 rearrangement, sequence reads were collapsed and filtered. For each sample, productive Simpson clonality was calculated as the square root of Simpson's diversity index over productive rearrangements. TCRdb took over this immuneACCESS table, retaining in-frame rearrangements with V and J assigned. Such tables are incomplete; in checked studies, under half of the missing clones stem from an unresolved V gene, and the remainder is unexplained. The DNA gave D and trimming, while V, J and clone size come from that table. The sample has 210,000 or so clones on record, more than 70% of them singletons. The top ten hold about 4% of the sample.

Turning to this clone: Its antigen is not yet known. The sample holds no much larger clone one base away, and base qualities are not on file.

The CDR1 and CDR2 encoded by the germline V gene (reference sequence) are WNHNN and SYGVQD. Germline trimming amounts to 3 bases on V and 6 bases on J, with 6 as the count of junction bases outside the gene matches. The cysteine opens and the phenylalanine closes a CDR3 of 15 amino acids. Just CDR3 DNA is preserved here, 45 bases in frame from base 1. The clonotype comes from a man aged 25 to 40 with acute COVID-19. The rearranged chain carries TRBV10-1 and TRBJ2-7, with TRBD1 matching 12 junction bases. The sequenced sample consisted of PBMCs or T cells enriched from blood (not recorded which). The CDR3 reads CASSEAGTGGAEQYF. The base sequence is TGCGCCAGCAGTGAAGCCGGGACAGGGGGCGCCGAGCAGTACTTC.